These 20 T cell receptor beta chains came from one sample sequenced in a study of blood T cell repertoires in COVID-19. The data were produced by immunoSEQ multiplex PCR, yet TCRdb's version contains in-frame clones alone and is incomplete. The sample records tens of thousands of clones, more than 75% being singletons. Sequenced sample: peripheral blood. These TCRs come from an elderly woman with active or convalescent COVID-19.

V and J are TRBV6-2 or TRBV6-3 and TRBJ2-7; the match to TRBD1 covers 7 bases. Looked up from germline, CDR1 is MNHEY and CDR2 is SVGEGT. V lost 2 bases and J lost 3; bases outside the gene matches: 7. The CDR3 has 15 residues. CDR3 DNA: TGTGCCAGCAGTTACGGCAGGACAGGAGACTACGAGCAGTACTTC. Its protein product is CASSYGRTGDYEQYF.

The V call is TRBV25-1, the J call TRBJ2-7; D not certain. CDR1 and CDR2 from the germline V gene are MGHDK and SYGVNS. The CDR3 totals 12 residues. Trimming removed 5 bases at V and 3 bases at J, with 8 bases between. The CDR3 region is CASSPYGYEQYF. The CDR3, as DNA: TGTGCCAGCAGTCCCTACGGCTACGAGCAGTACTTC.

The gene calls are TRBV6-5 and TRBJ2-7; 13 bases are shared with TRBD2. The V segment lost 4 bases and the J segment 6 bases; nucleotides outside the gene matches: 6. The CDR3 extends over 15 amino acids. Germline CDR1 reads MNHEY; CDR2 reads SVGAGI. The CDR3 sequence is CASSFEGLAGSEQYF. CDR3 nucleotide sequence: TGTGCCAGCAGTTTCGAGGGACTAGCGGGGAGCGAGCAGTACTTC.

The CDR3 spells CASSEAPGIDYEQYF. The CDR3 coding sequence is TGTGCCAGCAGTGAAGCGCCCGGGATCGACTACGAGCAGTACTTC. The gene calls are TRBV6-1 and TRBJ2-7; possibly TRBD2 for D (5 bases). CDR3 length equals 15 residues. V lost 0 bases and J lost 3, with 12 bases in between. Germline lookup yields CDR1 MNHNS and CDR2 SASEGT.

This sequence joins TRBV19 and TRBJ1-1; 8 positions match TRBD1. The CDR3 extends over 16 amino acids. CDR1 and CDR2 (germline): LNHDA, SQIVND (reference sequence). V trimming: 3 bases; J trimming: 4 bases; junction bases outside the gene matches: 10. The CDR3 DNA sequence: TGTGCCAGTAGTATTGACCCAGGGGGCGCGGGCACTGAAGCTTTCTTT. It encodes CASSIDPGGAGTEAFF.

This sequence joins TRBV6-5 and TRBJ2-7, with a possible D match to TRBD2 (5 bases). Germline values: CDR1 MNHEY, CDR2 SVGAGI. Between the trimmed V and J ends, which lost 6 bases and 0 bases, there was a span of 15 bases. The CDR3 covers 15 residues. CDR3 coding DNA: TGTGCCAGCAGGTCTTACACGGGAAGCTCCTACGAGCAGTACTTC. It yields the protein CASRSYTGSSYEQYF.

This clone is medium-sized. The CDR3 nucleotides read TGTGCCAGCAGCGTAGCCGTGAGGAACACTGAAGCTTTCTTT. Protein: CASSVAVRNTEAFF. The rearrangement links TRBV9 to TRBJ1-1; D unresolved. V was clipped by 0 bases and J by 1 base, with 7 bases between them. This CDR3 contains 14 residues. Germline values: CDR1 SGDLS, CDR2 YYNGEE.

The sample holds one count of this clone. The V and J genes are TRBV19 and TRBJ1-5; D possibly corresponds to TRBD1 (6 bases). V lost 8 bases, J lost 7 bases, and 18 bases lay in between. Germline CDR1 and CDR2: LNHDA and SQIVND (reference sequence). The CDR3 has 14 amino acids. The CDR3 coding sequence is TGTGCCAGTTCCCCTCAGGGGCGAAACCAGCCCCAGCATTTT. It codes for CASSPQGRNQPQHF.

The chain is built from TRBV5-1 and TRBJ1-6; 7 bases are a match to TRBD1. The germline gives CDR1 SGHRS, CDR2 YFSETQ. The CDR3 runs to 13 residues. V gave up 1 base and J gave up 8 bases; unmatched junction bases: 0. As DNA, the CDR3 is TGCGCCAGCAGCTTGACAGGGGATTCACCCCTCCACTTT. This gives the protein CASSLTGDSPLHF.

The CDR3: CASQQTGELFF. CDR3 nucleotides: TGTGCCAGCCAACAGACCGGGGAGCTGTTTTTT. The rearrangement links TRBV18 to TRBJ2-2; no firm D call. This CDR3 is built from 11 residues. Germline V gene sequence: CDR1 KGHSH, CDR2 LQKENI. Trimming shortened V by 8 bases and J by 5 bases, and 6 bases separated the two germline ends.

V gene TRBV6-2 or TRBV6-3 combines with J gene TRBJ2-4; 13 nucleotides agree with TRBD2. In germline, CDR1 is MNHEY, CDR2 SVGEGT. V was clipped by 5 bases and J by 3 bases; unmatched bases: 10. The CDR3 sequence is 18 residues long. CDR3 DNA sequence: TGTGCCAGCAGTGATCCGGGACTAGCGGGGCCAGGCAAAAACATTCAGTACTTC. Translation gives CASSDPGLAGPGKNIQYF.

This clone was seen just once. The chain is built from TRBV3-1 (or the pseudogene TRBV3-2) and TRBJ2-3, with no clear D. CDR3 size: 15 residues. The V and J ends lost 0 bases and 2 bases respectively, with 9 bases between them. Germline lookup yields CDR1 LGHDT and CDR2 YNNKEL (reference sequence). CDR3 region: CASSQEPTYTDTQYF. In nucleotides, the CDR3 is TGTGCCAGCAGCCAAGAACCAACATACACAGATACGCAGTATTTT.

The table lists this clone with many counts. The CDR3, as DNA: TGTGCCAGTCAGGACAGGTTGAACACTGAAGCTTTCTTT. Amino acids: CASQDRLNTEAFF. V is TRBV19 and J is TRBJ1-1; 7 bases line up with TRBD1. Germline CDR1 reads LNHDA; CDR2 reads SQIVND (reference sequence). After removal of 8 bases from V and 0 bases from J, the junction contained 3 bases not matched to a gene. CDR3 size: 13 residues.

The V and J genes are TRBV3-1 (or the pseudogene TRBV3-2) and TRBJ2-3; tentative D call: TRBD1 (5 bases). This CDR3 spans 18 amino acids. Germline lookup yields CDR1 LGHDT and CDR2 YNNKEL (reference sequence). The ends were cut back, 4 bases at V and 4 bases at J, with 24 bases in the middle. CDR3 sequence (DNA): TGTGCCAGCAGCCTTCCCACAGGCACAGTACTGGCCCCAGATACGCAGTATTTT. It codes for CASSLPTGTVLAPDTQYF.

This clone is a singleton in its sample. The chain employs TRBV6-5 and TRBJ1-2; TRBD1 matches 7 bases. V dropped 6 bases and J dropped 4; count of bases not matched to a gene: 2. Germline CDR1 MNHEY, CDR2 SVGAGI. This CDR3 has 12 residues. CDR3 DNA sequence: TGTGCCAGCAGCAGGGGGATCTATGGCTACACCTTC. Protein product: CASSRGIYGYTF.

The chain uses TRBV27 and TRBJ2-7; 11 nucleotides align to TRBD1. The V and J ends lost 5 bases and 6 bases, in that order; junction bases with no gene match: 9. Germline-derived CDR1 and CDR2 are MNHEY and SMNVEV (reference sequence). This CDR3 comprises 15 residues. The CDR3 bases are TGTGCCAGCAGTGAAGGACAGGGGGCGATCCTCGAGCAGTACTTC. Its translation is CASSEGQGAILEQYF.

The sample holds many counts of this clone. The chain combines TRBV6-1 with TRBJ1-2; 11 bases map to TRBD1. Trimming at V came to 4 bases and at J to 2 bases, leaving 6 bases not matched to a gene. This CDR3 region has 16 residues. The germline CDR1 and CDR2 sequences are MNHNS and SASEGT. CDR3 sequence reads: CASSAVRTGGNYGYTF. CDR3 DNA: TGTGCCAGCAGTGCCGTAAGGACAGGGGGCAACTATGGCTACACCTTC.

This sequence joins TRBV10-3 and TRBJ1-6; no clear D. Trimming took off 3 bases at V and 10 bases at J, with 16 bases between the two ends. The CDR3 is made up of 15 amino acids. The V gene's germline CDR1 is ENHRY and CDR2 SYGVKD. DNA of the CDR3: TGTGCCATCAGTGATAGCCCCTTGGAGTCGTCACCCCTCCACTTT. Its protein is CAISDSPLESSPLHF.

This chain uses TRBV5-1 with TRBJ2-3; 7 bases are a match to TRBD1. The CDR3 contains 14 residues. Looked up from germline, CDR1 is SGHRS and CDR2 is YFSETQ. J lost 14 bases, V lost 0 bases, and 12 bases had no gene match. CDR3 nucleotide sequence: TGCGCCAGCAGCTTGGGAGATTGGGACAGCGAATCGTATTTT. The encoded protein is CASSLGDWDSESYF.

The chain employs TRBV19 and TRBJ2-1; possibly TRBD1 for D (6 bases). The CDR3 contains 14 residues. With 2 bases removed from V and 6 bases from J, the gap between germline ends came to 11 bases. Germline V lookup: CDR1 LNHDA, CDR2 SQIVND (reference sequence). The CDR3 loop is CASSIILGANEQFF. CDR3 DNA sequence: TGTGCCAGTAGTATAATCTTGGGGGCCAATGAGCAGTTCTTC. The full variable domain, rest sourced from reference TRBV19 and TRBJ2-1, is DGGITQSPKYLFRKEGQNVTLSCEQNLNHDAMYWYRQDPGQGLRLIYYSQIVNDFQKGDIAEGYSVSREKKESFPLTVTSAQKNPTAFYLCASSIILGANEQFFGPGTRLTVL.